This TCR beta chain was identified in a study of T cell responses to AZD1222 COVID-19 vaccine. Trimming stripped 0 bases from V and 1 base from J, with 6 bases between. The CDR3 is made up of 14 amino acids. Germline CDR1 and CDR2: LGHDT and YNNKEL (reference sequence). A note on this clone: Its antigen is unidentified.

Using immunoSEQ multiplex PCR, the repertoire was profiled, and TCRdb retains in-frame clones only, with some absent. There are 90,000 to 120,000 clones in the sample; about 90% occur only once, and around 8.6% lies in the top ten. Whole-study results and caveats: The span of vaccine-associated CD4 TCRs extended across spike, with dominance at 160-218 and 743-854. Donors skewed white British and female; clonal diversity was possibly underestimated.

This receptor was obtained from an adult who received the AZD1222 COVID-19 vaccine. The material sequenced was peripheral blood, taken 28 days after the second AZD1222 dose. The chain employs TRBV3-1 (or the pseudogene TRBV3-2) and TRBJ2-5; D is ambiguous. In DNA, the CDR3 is TGTGCCAGCAGCCAAGAGCTAACCCAAGAGACCCAGTACTTC. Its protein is CASSQELTQETQYF.